The 10 T cell receptor beta chains below come from one sample, sequenced in a study of cytomegalovirus exposure and HLA in healthy donors. A multiplex PCR was run with 60 Vbeta primers and 13 Jbeta primers. Measured with immunoSEQ multiplex PCR; TCRdb has only the in-frame clones, and not every one. The data contain approximately 130,000 clones, around three quarters of them seen just once; the ten biggest clones take up around 3.7%. The specimen sequenced was PBMCs. These receptors came from a young man in good health and CMV-seronegative.

The chain combines TRBV14 with TRBJ1-1; D remains ambiguous. Germline loops: CDR1 SGHDN, CDR2 FVKESK. This CDR3 contains 13 residues. V was shortened by 8 bases and J by 0 bases, with 10 bases between the two germline ends. The CDR3 loop is CASSGEMNTEAFF. The CDR3, as DNA: TGTGCCAGCTCCGGGGAAATGAACACTGAAGCTTTCTTT.

This clone was counted a few times. The CDR3 DNA reads TGCGCCAGCAGCCAAGCCAGATTGGGGACAGGGGCTGAAGCTTTCTTT. This encodes CASSQARLGTGAEAFF. The chain carries TRBV4-1 and TRBJ1-1; TRBD1 agrees at 10 bases. The length of the CDR3 is 16 residues. CDR1 and CDR2 (germline): MGHRA, YSYEKL. The V and J ends lost 1 base and 6 bases, in that order; junction bases with no gene match: 8.

The genes are TRBV27 and TRBJ2-7, with D maybe TRBD2 (5 bases). This CDR3 contains 15 residues. The germline V gene encodes CDR1 MNHEY and CDR2 SMNVEV (reference sequence). The V end was cut by 5 bases, the J end by 2 bases, with 16 bases between. CDR3 protein: CASSADPLEAYEQYF. Here the CDR3 DNA reads TGTGCCAGCAGTGCCGACCCCCTGGAGGCCTACGAGCAGTACTTC.

The J gene is TRBJ1-5, the V gene TRBV6-1; TRBD1 agrees at 7 bases. The V segment lost 4 bases and the J segment 2 bases; nucleotides outside the gene matches: 11. Germline-derived CDR1 and CDR2 are MNHNS and SASEGT. This CDR3 is built from 17 residues. The CDR3 DNA reads TGTGCCAGCAGTGGTGTTGCGGCAGGGGGACGCAATCAGCCCCAGCATTTT. This encodes CASSGVAAGGRNQPQHF.

The rearrangement joins TRBV6-1 to TRBJ1-3; TRBD1 might be the D (5 bases). Deletions cut 3 bases from V and 1 base from J, with 13 bases between. From germline, CDR1 is MNHNS and CDR2 SASEGT. The CDR3 sequence is 16 residues long. The DNA of the CDR3 is TGTGCCAGCAGTGAGGGGGGGAGCGGATCTGGAAACACCATATATTTT. This gives the protein CASSEGGSGSGNTIYF.

This chain links TRBV18 with TRBJ1-2, with TRBD1 identical over 7 bases. The germline gives CDR1 KGHSH, CDR2 LQKENI. Unmatched junction bases numbered 5, after V lost 3 bases and J lost 7 bases. The CDR3 spans 13 residues. The CDR3 spells CASSPRQGAGYTF. CDR3 DNA: TGTGCCAGCTCACCGAGACAGGGTGCTGGCTACACCTTC. Using reference TRBV18 and TRBJ1-2 for the parts outside the CDR3, the full variable domain is NAGVMQNPRHLVRRRGQEARLRCSPMKGHSHVYWYRQLPEEGLKFMVYLQKENIIDESGMPKERFSAEFPKEGPSILRIQQVVRGDSAAYFCASSPRQGAGYTFGSGTRLTVV.

V and J are TRBV10-3 and TRBJ1-6, with D hard to call. This CDR3 contains 14 residues. Germline CDR1 is ENHRY and CDR2 is SYGVKD. V lost 10 bases and J lost 0, with 10 bases in between. The CDR3, as DNA: TGTGCCACGCTTCCTAGCTCCTATAATTCACCCCTCCACTTT. Its translation: CATLPSSYNSPLHF.

Notes on this clone: Compared with germline, one end of the junction differs, possibly owing to a read error. J is TRBJ2-3 and V is TRBV5-1; maybe TRBD1 (5 bases). Germline lookup yields CDR1 SGHRS and CDR2 YFSETQ. The CDR3 contains 15 residues. The CDR3 spells CASSLDGVYTGTQYF. In nucleotides, the CDR3 is TGCGCCAGCAGCTTGGATGGAGTATACACAGGTACGCAGTATTTT. Filled out from reference TRBV5-1 and TRBJ2-3, the complete variable domain reads KAGVTQTPRYLIKTRGQQVTLSCSPISGHRSVSWYQQTPGQGLQFLFEYFSETQRNKGNFPGRFSGRQFSNSRSEMNVSTLELGDSALYLCASSLDGVYTGTQYFGPGTRLTVL.

The rearrangement links TRBV28 to TRBJ2-7, with D maybe TRBD2 (6 bases). Deletions cut 5 bases from V and 7 bases from J, with 15 bases between. Looked up from germline, CDR1 is MDHEN and CDR2 is SYDVKM. CDR3 length equals 13 residues. DNA for the CDR3: TGTGCCAGCAGTCCGCACCTTGGGGGGGAGCAGTACTTC. Translation: CASSPHLGGEQYF.

The J gene is TRBJ1-1, the V gene TRBV27, with 7 bases fitting TRBD1. Germline CDR1 MNHEY, CDR2 SMNVEV (reference sequence). The CDR3 covers 16 residues. V lost 4 bases, J lost 0 bases, and 8 bases stayed unmatched. The chain's CDR3 is CASSSRDRLLNTEAFF. CDR3 nucleotide sequence: TGTGCCAGCAGTTCCAGGGACAGACTCCTGAACACTGAAGCTTTCTTT.